This is a list of T cell receptor beta chains from one sample in a study of T cell repertoires in cytomegalovirus infection. TCRdb reprocessed the reads via MiXCR and lists one record per CDR3 protein. The table records around 630,000 distinct CDR3 sequences, about 24% of them present only once. Sequencing input: CD8+ T cells from PBMCs. These receptors originate from a human donor in good health (CMV status not recorded). Some clones in this sample may be carry-over from other donors' samples. Each CDR3 is given without its conserved first and last residue.

TRBV29-1 | SVEDRGLSPGELF
TRBV7-8 | VSSLSSNQPQH
TRBV28 | ASSRQGLGYGYT
TRBV19 | ASSSRQGIGTEAF
TRBV27 | ASRPRLSYQETQY
TRBV20-1 | SAPGTRGHNEQF
TRBV28 | ASSDTFKPYNEQF
TRBV5-5 | ASSLLTGVETQY
TRBV7-2 | ASSSHRQGLTNEKLF
TRBV7-6 | ASSQRDRDTQY
TRBV29-1 | SALYFSRSTEAF
TRBV7-6 | ASSYTGTVTDTQY
TRBV7-9 | ASSLGHTGTQY
TRBV4-3 | ASSQSSSGANVLT
TRBV4-2 | ASSQEGPYNEQF
TRBV20-1 | SAREVEIVGGQPQH
TRBV7-9 | ASSHTLAGGRNEQF
TRBV29-1 | SDVVRDGYT
TRBV6-2/TRBV6-3 | ASSYLGSYNEQF
TRBV29-1 | SVDLLRYQETQY
TRBV2 | ASSGSGANYEQY
TRBV29-1 | SVEFEGDTQY
TRBV6-1 | ASSEAWRGDGYT
TRBV6-5 | ASSSLLMVYEQY
TRBV6-2/TRBV6-3 | ASSYPIGQGGYNEQF
TRBV4-1 | ASSLGIQRPQH
TRBV28 | ASRLLAGDTQY
TRBV4-3 | ASSHSRRAGVYNEQF
TRBV6-2/TRBV6-3 | ASSYYKGRGDTQY
TRBV5-1 | ASSLAVGTDTHY
TRBV6-2/TRBV6-3 | ASSPRVAGGYNEQF
TRBV15 | ATSRDAGSTDTQY
TRBV6-6 | ASSYIQQGGYGYT
TRBV7-6 | ASRPQEGPQETQY
TRBV7-2 | ASSPTENEQF
TRBV11-2 | ASSSTNNEQF
TRBV14 | ASSQDAGLSTDTQY
TRBV19 | ASEGAPDEQF
TRBV6-2/TRBV6-3 | ASGVRQPQH
TRBV7-9 | ASSSLQINYGYT
TRBV4-2 | ASSQELYNEQF
TRBV6-5 | ASRVSQIGVGENIQY
TRBV12-3/TRBV12-4 | ASSPGKGSNNEQF
TRBV27 | ASSLVRGGSKNIQY
TRBV7-2 | ASSPDDFTDTQY
TRBV5-1 | ASSRTFEDEQF
TRBV20-1 | SARDLKAVPWVGDAF
TRBV2 | ASSELGGTPNYGYT
TRBV29-1 | SVVDNEQF
TRBV7-2 | ASSLGFRAYQETQY
TRBV6-4 | ASSELAGNTGELF
TRBV14 | ASSQVISEQF
TRBV7-9 | ASSLVTRGRNTEAF
TRBV3-1 | ASSQDRGGRRFQETQY
TRBV20-1 | SARGWTGFGPGGSPLH
TRBV5-4 | ASRGQGYSSYNEQF
TRBV10-3 | AIRDRVYGQETQY